Described below is a single T cell receptor (beta chain) sequence and its context. Antigen specificity is unknown. With a much larger clone just one base away, this may be a read error. In germline, CDR1 is DFQATT, CDR2 SNEGSKA (reference sequence). This CDR3 has 12 residues. Trimming removed 3 bases at V and 8 bases at J, with 11 bases between. After constant-region reverse-primer amplification, full-length variable regions underwent semi-nested PCR with Nested Universal Primer A. MiXCR was run by TCRdb on the 5' RACE reads, yielding one entry per CDR3 protein. The sample comprises some 60,000 distinct CDR3 sequences, around 30% of which are singletons, and roughly 2.5% rests with the top ten. Study results and limitations: Greatest tumor Treg TCR overlap was with tumor naive CD4+ cells. Tumor memory CD4+ T cell TCR gene usage was found to cluster with blood and lymph node memory CD4+ cells and with lymph node naive CD4+ cells.

Naive CD4+ T cells were purified with Tregs depleted by CD25. This TCR came from a female donor with breast cancer. The rearrangement uses TRBV20-1 and TRBJ2-1; D may be TRBD2 (6 bases). Sequenced material: tumor-infiltrating naive CD4+ T cells sorted from the breast tumor. Subset meaning: naive CD4+ T cells, CD4+CD45RA+CD25-. The CDR3, as DNA: TGCAGTGCTAGGCGGAGGGTCGATGAGCAGTTCTTC. It encodes CSARRRVDEQFF.